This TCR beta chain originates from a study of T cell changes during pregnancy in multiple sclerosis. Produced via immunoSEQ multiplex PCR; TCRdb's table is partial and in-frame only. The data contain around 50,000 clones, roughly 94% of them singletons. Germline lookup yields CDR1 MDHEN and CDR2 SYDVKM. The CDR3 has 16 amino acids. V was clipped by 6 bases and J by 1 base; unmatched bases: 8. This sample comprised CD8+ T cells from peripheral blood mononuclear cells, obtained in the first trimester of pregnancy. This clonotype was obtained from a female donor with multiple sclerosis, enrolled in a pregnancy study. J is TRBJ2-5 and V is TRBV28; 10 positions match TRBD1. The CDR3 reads CASSLWTGGTQETQYF. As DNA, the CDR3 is TGTGCCAGCAGCCTCTGGACAGGGGGGACCCAAGAGACCCAGTACTTC. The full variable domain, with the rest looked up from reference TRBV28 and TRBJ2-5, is DVKVTQSSRYLVKRTGEKVFLECVQDMDHENMFWYRQDPGLGLRLIYFSYDVKMKEKGDIPEGYSVSREKKERFSLILESASTNQTSMYLCASSLWTGGTQETQYFGPGTRLLVL.